This is a list of T cell receptor beta chains from one sample in a study of T cell responses to AZD1222 COVID-19 vaccine. The method was immunoSEQ multiplex PCR; TCRdb's version includes in-frame clones alone and lacks a portion of them. The table has roughly 120,000 clones, about four fifths seen once. Sample: peripheral blood, taken on day 0 of AZD1222 vaccination. The receptors come from an adult in good health. Both conserved end residues are part of each CDR3. The order of the fields is V gene, D gene, clone size, J gene, CDR3 DNA, CDR3 protein. A D gene is named only where the DNA matches it firmly. Rows give clone size only sometimes, using once, few, many, or a class for an expanded clone.

v_gene: TRBV5-1; d_gene: TRBD1; abundance: NA; j_gene: TRBJ1-3; CDR3nt: TGCGCCAGCAGCGTAAGACAGGGGCAAAGAGGAAACACCATATATTTT; CDR3aa: CASSVRQGQRGNTIYF
v_gene: TRBV28; d_gene: TRBD2; abundance: NA; j_gene: TRBJ2-3; CDR3nt: TGTGCCAGCAGTTTCCAAAGCGGGAGAGCAGATACGCAGTATTTT; CDR3aa: CASSFQSGRADTQYF
v_gene: TRBV7-9; d_gene: NA; abundance: NA; j_gene: TRBJ2-5; CDR3nt: TGTGCCAGCAGCTTAGCAAGCCAAGAGACCCAGTACTTC; CDR3aa: CASSLASQETQYF
v_gene: TRBV7-2; d_gene: NA; abundance: once; j_gene: TRBJ2-1; CDR3nt: TGTGCCAGCAGGGGGGGTTGGGACAATGAGCAGTTCTTC; CDR3aa: CASRGGWDNEQFF
v_gene: TRBV20-1; d_gene: NA; abundance: NA; j_gene: TRBJ1-1; CDR3nt: TGCAGTGCTAGGGACAGTCTTGAAGCTTTCTTT; CDR3aa: CSARDSLEAFF
v_gene: TRBV2; d_gene: NA; abundance: NA; j_gene: TRBJ1-4; CDR3nt: TGTGCCAGCAGTGAAGCGCAGACAACTAATGAAAAACTGTTTTTT; CDR3aa: CASSEAQTTNEKLFF
v_gene: TRBV9; d_gene: NA; abundance: NA; j_gene: TRBJ2-5; CDR3nt: TGTGCCAGCAGCCTATCCGGGACGGAAAAAGAGACCCAGTACTTC; CDR3aa: CASSLSGTEKETQYF
v_gene: TRBV6-2/TRBV6-3; d_gene: TRBD2; abundance: NA; j_gene: TRBJ2-7; CDR3nt: TGTGCCAGCAGTTACTCGATTAGCGGGACATCCTACGAGCAGTACTTC; CDR3aa: CASSYSISGTSYEQYF
v_gene: TRBV27; d_gene: TRBD1; abundance: NA; j_gene: TRBJ1-4; CDR3nt: TGTGCCAGCAGTCCTCGACAGGGACATAATGAAAAACTGTTTTTT; CDR3aa: CASSPRQGHNEKLFF
v_gene: TRBV7-3; d_gene: TRBD2; abundance: NA; j_gene: TRBJ2-1; CDR3nt: TGTGCCAGCAGCTTAACCAGCGGGGTGGGGAGCTACAATGAGCAGTTCTTC; CDR3aa: CASSLTSGVGSYNEQFF
v_gene: TRBV9; d_gene: NA; abundance: NA; j_gene: TRBJ1-2; CDR3nt: TGTGCCAGCAGCGGAGGGATGCAGCGGGGGGCTGGCTACACCTTC; CDR3aa: CASSGGMQRGAGYTF
v_gene: TRBV30; d_gene: NA; abundance: NA; j_gene: TRBJ1-1; CDR3nt: TGTGCCTGGAGTGTAAACCGTAACACTGAAGCTTTCTTT; CDR3aa: CAWSVNRNTEAFF
v_gene: TRBV2; d_gene: NA; abundance: NA; j_gene: TRBJ1-5; CDR3nt: TGTGCCAGCAGTGAAGCGGGCCCCCATGGACCCCAGCATTTT; CDR3aa: CASSEAGPHGPQHF
v_gene: TRBV2; d_gene: NA; abundance: NA; j_gene: TRBJ1-3; CDR3nt: TGTGCCAGCAGTACCCAGGGGCTAGGAAACACCATATATTTT; CDR3aa: CASSTQGLGNTIYF
v_gene: TRBV9; d_gene: NA; abundance: NA; j_gene: TRBJ2-6; CDR3nt: TGTGCCAGCAGCGTAGTAAGAAGCTCTGGGGCCAACGTCCTGACTTTC; CDR3aa: CASSVVRSSGANVLTF
v_gene: TRBV27; d_gene: NA; abundance: NA; j_gene: TRBJ1-2; CDR3nt: TGTGCCAGCAGTCCTCTAGGGGTGCAGGGTAACTATGGCTACACCTTC; CDR3aa: CASSPLGVQGNYGYTF
v_gene: TRBV19; d_gene: NA; abundance: NA; j_gene: TRBJ1-1; CDR3nt: TGTGCCAGTAGTCCGCCGGGGAGGAACACTGAAGCTTTCTTT; CDR3aa: CASSPPGRNTEAFF
v_gene: TRBV15; d_gene: NA; abundance: NA; j_gene: TRBJ2-6; CDR3nt: TGTGCCACCAGCAGAGATCGCGGAGACTCTGGGGCCAACGTCCTGACTTTC; CDR3aa: CATSRDRGDSGANVLTF
v_gene: TRBV6-2/TRBV6-3; d_gene: TRBD2; abundance: NA; j_gene: TRBJ2-7; CDR3nt: TGTGCCAGCAGTTACTCGAGCGCGGCTAGCGGGGGCAGTTACGAGCAGTACTTC; CDR3aa: CASSYSSAASGGSYEQYF
v_gene: TRBV28; d_gene: NA; abundance: once; j_gene: TRBJ1-1; CDR3nt: TGTGCCAGCAGTCCACTTCTCTGGAACACTGAAGCTTTCTTT; CDR3aa: CASSPLLWNTEAFF
v_gene: TRBV28; d_gene: NA; abundance: NA; j_gene: TRBJ1-5; CDR3nt: TGTGCCAGCAGACCCCCGGCAGGGTCCTTTAGCAATCAGCCCCAGCATTTT; CDR3aa: CASRPPAGSFSNQPQHF
v_gene: TRBV6-1; d_gene: NA; abundance: NA; j_gene: TRBJ2-1; CDR3nt: TGTGCCAGCAGTGAGAGCAGGGTTTACAATGAGCAGTTCTTC; CDR3aa: CASSESRVYNEQFF
v_gene: TRBV11-2; d_gene: NA; abundance: NA; j_gene: TRBJ2-1; CDR3nt: TGTGCCAGCAGCCCCGTTCGAGGAGGCCAAACGTTCTTC; CDR3aa: CASSPVRGGQTFF
v_gene: TRBV20-1; d_gene: NA; abundance: NA; j_gene: TRBJ1-2; CDR3nt: TGCAGTGCTTCACGGGAAGTTTTC; CDR3aa: CSASREVF
v_gene: TRBV9; d_gene: NA; abundance: once; j_gene: TRBJ2-3; CDR3nt: TGTGCCAGCAGCGTAGCTGTGATAGCGTCGAGCACAGATACGCAGTATTTT; CDR3aa: CASSVAVIASSTDTQYF
v_gene: TRBV6-6; d_gene: NA; abundance: NA; j_gene: TRBJ2-6; CDR3nt: TGTGCCAGCAGAGTACAGGGCTCTGGGGCCAACGTCCTGACTTTC; CDR3aa: CASRVQGSGANVLTF
v_gene: TRBV19; d_gene: TRBD1; abundance: NA; j_gene: TRBJ1-5; CDR3nt: TGTGCCAGTAGTATCGGGGACAGGCGGCATCAGCCCCAGCATTTT; CDR3aa: CASSIGDRRHQPQHF